The sample holds a few counts of the clone carrying this TCR beta chain. Its antigen is as yet unknown. This entry comes from a study of T cell responses to AZD1222 COVID-19 vaccine. Notes on the study in general: Spike-specific TCR breadth and depth were elevated following two AZD1222 doses.

The data were produced by immunoSEQ multiplex PCR, yet TCRdb's version contains in-frame clones alone and is incomplete. The sample has roughly 120,000 clones; around 88% are singletons. Germline loops: CDR1 SQVTM, CDR2 ANQGSEA. The CDR3 sequence is 17 residues long. Germline trimming cut 1 base from V and 4 bases from J; bases unmatched to any gene: 12. The sequencing used peripheral blood, collected 28 days after the second AZD1222 dose. The V gene is TRBV29-1, the J gene TRBJ2-3; 9 nucleotides line up with TRBD1. The clonotype originates from an adult who received the AZD1222 COVID-19 vaccine. CDR3 in amino acids: CSVEGDRVGFWADTQYF. In nucleotides, the CDR3 is TGCAGCGTTGAAGGGGACAGGGTTGGATTTTGGGCAGATACGCAGTATTTT.